The 8 T cell receptor beta chains given below trace back to one sample, sequenced in a study of cytomegalovirus exposure and HLA in healthy donors. Amplification used 60 Vbeta primers and 13 Jbeta primers. TCRdb's table, derived via immunoSEQ multiplex PCR, lists solely in-frame clones and lacks some. The profile shows some 100,000 clones, around 80% of them singletons. The source material was PBMCs. The receptors were sampled from a woman under 30 in good health and CMV-seronegative.

The chain links TRBV4-3 to TRBJ2-5; 12 bases fit TRBD2. The CDR3 spans 15 residues. The V gene's germline CDR1 is LGHNA and CDR2 YSLEER. V dropped 4 bases and J dropped 4; count of bases not matched to a gene: 4. The CDR3 region is CASSPRTSGIETQYF. For the CDR3, the DNA is TGCGCCAGCAGCCCACGGACTAGCGGGATAGAGACCCAGTACTTC.

This chain connects TRBV29-1 to TRBJ1-1, with D perhaps matching TRBD1 (6 bases). Looked up from germline, CDR1 is SQVTM and CDR2 is ANQGSEA. Trimming cost V 7 bases and J 11 bases, with 23 bases left between them. CDR3 length equals 13 residues. The CDR3 nucleotides read TGCAGCGCACTTACCACTGGGACATCTACGGCTTTCTTT. This translates into CSALTTGTSTAFF.

J is TRBJ2-2 and V is TRBV7-9; TRBD1 matches at 12 bases. V gave up 3 bases and J gave up 3 bases; unmatched junction bases: 2. Germline V CDR1 and CDR2: SEHNR, FQNEAQ (reference sequence). CDR3 length: 16 residues. The CDR3 nucleotides are TGTGCCAGCAGCTTGGGGACAGGGGGCGACACCGGGGAGCTGTTTTTT. It translates to CASSLGTGGDTGELFF.

This clone was counted once. The chain couples TRBV5-1 to TRBJ2-7; TRBD1 might be the D (7 bases). Germline V gene lookup returns CDR1 SGHRS and CDR2 YFSETQ. The ends were cut back, 3 bases at V and 3 bases at J, with 16 bases in the middle. CDR3 length equals 15 residues. In DNA form, the CDR3 reads TGCGCCAGCAGCTACTCAGGGGGAGGCTACTACGAGCAGTACTTC. This encodes CASSYSGGGYYEQYF. Using reference TRBV5-1 and TRBJ2-7 for the parts outside the CDR3, the full variable domain is KAGVTQTPRYLIKTRGQQVTLSCSPISGHRSVSWYQQTPGQGLQFLFEYFSETQRNKGNFPGRFSGRQFSNSRSEMNVSTLELGDSALYLCASSYSGGGYYEQYFGPGTRLTVT.

The chain links TRBV4-3 to TRBJ1-2, with D possibly being TRBD1 (5 bases). The CDR3 extends over 15 amino acids. Germline CDR1 reads LGHNA; CDR2 reads YSLEER. V was trimmed by 4 bases and J by 5 bases, leaving 17 bases between them. The CDR3 loop reads CASSLISARVYGYTF. The CDR3 DNA is TGCGCCAGCAGCCTCATTTCCGCCAGGGTGTATGGCTACACCTTC.

In its sample, this clone was seen a few times. The J gene is TRBJ1-2, the V gene TRBV10-3, with a possible D match to TRBD1 (6 bases). Trimming removed 6 bases at V and 8 bases at J, with 19 bases between. This CDR3 spans 14 amino acids. Germline V lookup: CDR1 ENHRY, CDR2 SYGVKD. The CDR3 region is CAISRLDSRSGYTF. In DNA form, the CDR3 reads TGTGCCATCAGCCGATTGGACAGTCGTTCAGGCTACACCTTC.

The chain combines TRBV7-2 with TRBJ2-3; 7 nucleotides align to TRBD1. The length of the CDR3 is 15 residues. V shed 5 bases, J shed 6 bases, and the junction held 11 bases outside the gene matches. Germline loops: CDR1 SGHTA, CDR2 FQGNSA. The CDR3 sequence: CASSLTGNDGDTQYF. In nucleotides, the CDR3 is TGTGCCAGCAGCCTGACAGGGAACGACGGGGATACGCAGTATTTT.

CDR3 nucleotide sequence: TGTGCCAGTAGTATAGGGGGAGATTCCTACGAGCAGTACTTC. Its translation: CASSIGGDSYEQYF. The chain uses TRBV19 and TRBJ2-7; D perhaps matches TRBD2 (5 bases). V was shortened by 1 base and J by 1 base, with 8 bases between the two germline ends. Germline V CDR1 and CDR2: LNHDA, SQIVND (reference sequence). The CDR3 has 14 amino acids.